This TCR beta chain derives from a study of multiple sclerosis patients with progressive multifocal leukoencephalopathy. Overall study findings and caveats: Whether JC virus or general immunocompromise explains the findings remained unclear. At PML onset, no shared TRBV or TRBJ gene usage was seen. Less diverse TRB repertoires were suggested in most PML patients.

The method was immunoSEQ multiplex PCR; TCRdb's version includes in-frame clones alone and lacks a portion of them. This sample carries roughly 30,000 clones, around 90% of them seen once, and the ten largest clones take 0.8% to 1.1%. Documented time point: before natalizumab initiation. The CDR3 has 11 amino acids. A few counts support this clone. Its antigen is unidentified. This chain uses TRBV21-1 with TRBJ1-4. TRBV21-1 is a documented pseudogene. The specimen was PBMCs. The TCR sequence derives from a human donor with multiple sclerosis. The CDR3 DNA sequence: TGTGCCAGCAGCAAAGAAGGCCCAATGTTTTTT. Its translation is CASSKEGPMFF.